The T cell receptor beta chain under discussion was sequenced for a study of cytomegalovirus exposure and HLA in healthy donors. General study results and limits: Across all donors, roughly uniform sequencing depth was an assumption of the presence/absence analyses. The study recorded over 150 TCR beta chains that were cytomegalovirus-associated. In a later analysis, at a false discovery rate of 0.05, 16,951 TCR beta sequences matched HLA alleles.

V lost 6 bases to trimming and J lost 1 base, with 6 bases between them. CDR1 and CDR2 from the germline V gene are SQVTM and ANQGSEA. The CDR3 totals 11 residues. About this clone itself: Its matching antigen is unknown.

PCR was performed using 60 Vbeta and 13 Jbeta primers. The method was immunoSEQ multiplex PCR; TCRdb's version includes in-frame clones alone and lacks a portion of them. The sample has roughly 84,000 clones, around 79% seen once; the top ten hold about an eighth. The chain combines TRBV29-1 with TRBJ1-2; tentative D call: TRBD1 (6 bases). This clonotype was sampled from a human donor in good health. Sequenced sample: PBMCs. CDR3 DNA: TGCAGCGTAGGGGGTAACTATGGCTACACCTTC. Its translation: CSVGGNYGYTF.